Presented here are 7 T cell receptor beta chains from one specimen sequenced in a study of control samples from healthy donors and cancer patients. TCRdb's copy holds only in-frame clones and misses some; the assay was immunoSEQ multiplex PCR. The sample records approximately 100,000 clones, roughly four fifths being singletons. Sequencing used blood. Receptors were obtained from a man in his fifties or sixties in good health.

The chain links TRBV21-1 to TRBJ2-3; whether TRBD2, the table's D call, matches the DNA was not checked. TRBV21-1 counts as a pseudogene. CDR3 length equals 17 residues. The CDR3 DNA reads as TGTGCCAGCAGCAAAGGAGGGGGAGGGGCCCTCACAGATACGCAGTATTTT. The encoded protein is CASSKGGGGALTDTQYF.

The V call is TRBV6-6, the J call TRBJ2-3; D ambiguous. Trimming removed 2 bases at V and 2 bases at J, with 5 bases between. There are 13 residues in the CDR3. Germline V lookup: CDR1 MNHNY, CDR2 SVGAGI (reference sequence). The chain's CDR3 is CASSYRDTDTQYF. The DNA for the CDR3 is TGTGCCAGCAGTTACAGGGACACAGATACGCAGTATTTT.

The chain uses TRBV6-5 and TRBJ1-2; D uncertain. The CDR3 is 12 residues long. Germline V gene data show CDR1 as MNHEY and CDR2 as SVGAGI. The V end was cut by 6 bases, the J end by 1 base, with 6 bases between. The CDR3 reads CASRDGNYGYTF. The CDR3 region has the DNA TGTGCCAGCAGGGACGGTAACTATGGCTACACCTTC.

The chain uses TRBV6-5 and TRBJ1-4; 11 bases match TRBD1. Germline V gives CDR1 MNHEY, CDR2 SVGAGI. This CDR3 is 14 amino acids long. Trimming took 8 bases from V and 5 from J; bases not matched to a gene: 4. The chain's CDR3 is CASGRDRGNEKLFF. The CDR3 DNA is TGTGCCAGCGGCCGGGACAGGGGGAATGAAAAACTGTTTTTT.

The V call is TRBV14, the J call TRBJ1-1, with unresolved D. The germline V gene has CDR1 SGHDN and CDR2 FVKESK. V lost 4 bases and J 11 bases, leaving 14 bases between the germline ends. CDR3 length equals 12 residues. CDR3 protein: CASSLHPAGAFF. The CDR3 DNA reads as TGTGCCAGCAGCCTACATCCGGCGGGGGCTTTCTTT.

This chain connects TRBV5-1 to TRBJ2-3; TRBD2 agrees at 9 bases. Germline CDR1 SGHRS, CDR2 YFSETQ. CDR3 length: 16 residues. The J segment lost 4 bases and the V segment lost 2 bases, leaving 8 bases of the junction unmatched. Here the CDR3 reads CASSLPGTSTSDTQYF. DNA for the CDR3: TGCGCCAGCAGCTTACCCGGGACTAGCACGTCAGATACGCAGTATTTT.

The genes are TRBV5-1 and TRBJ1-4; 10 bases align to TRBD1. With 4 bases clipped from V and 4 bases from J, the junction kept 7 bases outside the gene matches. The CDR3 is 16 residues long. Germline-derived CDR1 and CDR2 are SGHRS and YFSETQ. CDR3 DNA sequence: TGCGCCAGCAGCGAGGGACAGGGGACCCATAATGAAAAACTGTTTTTT. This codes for CASSEGQGTHNEKLFF.